This is a list of T cell receptor beta chains from one sample in a study of T cells in Graves' hyperthyroidism and ophthalmopathy. TCRdb re-analysed the multiplex PCR reads in MiXCR, keeping a single row per CDR3 protein. The table lists under 250,000 distinct CDR3 sequences, about 24% of them singletons, with approximately 35% in the top ten. The sample was blood. The source of these receptors is a woman in her thirties or forties with Graves' ophthalmopathy. Both conserved end residues are part of each CDR3. D genes are given only for firm matches. Size is omitted from some rows. Given values are once, few, many or a class for expanded clones.

j_call clone_size d_call v_call cdr3_aa cdr3_nt
TRBJ1-5 few . TRBV11-1 CASSLNFGPSGDQPQHF TGTGCCAGCAGCTTAAATTTCGGGCCGTCTGGGGATCAGCCCCAGCATTTT
TRBJ2-2 . . TRBV28 CASSLGHPFRELFF TGTGCCAGCAGTTTAGGCCACCCTTTCCGGGAGCTGTTTTTT
TRBJ2-2 many TRBD1 TRBV7-2 CASSEDRTTGELFF TGTGCCAGCAGCGAGGACAGGACCACCGGGGAGCTGTTTTTT
TRBJ2-2 . . TRBV5-1 CASSLTKDGTGELYF TGCGCCAGCAGCTTGACCAAGGATGGCACCGGGGAGCTGTATTTT
TRBJ2-5 few TRBD2 TRBV20-1 CSARPYSSGIHPYQETQYF TGCAGTGCTAGACCCTACTCTAGCGGGATCCACCCCTACCAAGAGACCCAGTACTTC
TRBJ1-1 many . TRBV27 CASGILNTEAFF TGTGCCAGCGGCATTTTGAACACTGAAGCTTTCTTT
TRBJ1-5 . . TRBV6-1 CASCRVRQPQHF TGTGCCAGCTGCAGGGTGAGACAGCCCCAGCATTTT
TRBJ2-7 many . TRBV29-1 CSVVMALGGPYEQYF TGCAGCGTTGTAATGGCGCTAGGGGGGCCCTACGAGCAGTACTTC
TRBJ2-7 many TRBD2 TRBV2 CASSEGGRPLREQYF TGTGCCAGCAGTGAAGGCGGGAGGCCTTTGAGGGAGCAGTACTTC
TRBJ1-1 many . TRBV7-9 CASSLERGEAFF TGTGCCAGCAGCTTAGAAAGGGGGGAAGCTTTCTTT
TRBJ2-5 many TRBD1 TRBV7-6 CASSRTGGQETQYF TGTGCCAGCAGCCGTACAGGGGGCCAAGAGACCCAGTACTTC
TRBJ2-5 . TRBD1 TRBV7-9 CASSLSGQGVGTQYF TGTGCCAGCAGCTTAAGTGGACAGGGAGTCGGGACCCAGTACTTC
TRBJ1-5 . . TRBV18 CARSPPTGQTQHF TGTGCCCGCTCACCACCGACGGGTCAGACCCAGCATTTT
TRBJ1-1 many TRBD1 TRBV19 CASSPQADRVTEAFF TGTGCCAGTAGTCCCCAGGCGGACAGGGTTACTGAAGCTTTCTTT
TRBJ1-2 many TRBD1 TRBV10-3 CAISEDRGLGYTF TGTGCCATCAGTGAGGACAGGGGGCTTGGCTACACCTTC
TRBJ1-1 many . TRBV19 CASRLRGNTEAFF TGTGCCAGTAGACTTAGGGGAAACACTGAAGCTTTCTTT
TRBJ1-1 . . TRBV20-1 CSATPGLEGAFF TGCAGTGCTACTCCGGGACTGGAAGGAGCTTTCTTT